This entry lists 25 T cell receptor beta chains sequenced from one sample in a study of shared clonotypes between healthy human individuals. Sequencing used immunoSEQ multiplex PCR; TCRdb keeps in-frame clones, though not all of them. The sample has 1,500,000 or so clones, less than 99% seen once. The sample comprised naive CD4+ T cells sorted from blood. Subset given: CD45RA+ positively selected. The receptors stem from a young man in good health.

This clone was recorded only once. The chain employs TRBV27 and TRBJ2-3; D remains ambiguous. The CDR3 runs 14 residues. Germline V lookup: CDR1 MNHEY, CDR2 SMNVEV (reference sequence). V was cut by 3 bases and J by 2 bases, with 9 bases left in between. In DNA form, the CDR3 reads TGTGCCAGCAGTTTCAACTCACACACAGATACGCAGTATTTT. Its protein is CASSFNSHTDTQYF.

To note about this clone: Its ends do not fully match the called genes, so a read error is possible. V usage is TRBV25-1 and J usage is TRBJ1-1; 7 bases map to TRBD1. This CDR3 has 14 amino acids. Per germline, CDR1 MGHDK and CDR2 SYGVNS. In DNA form, the CDR3 reads TGTGCCAGCAGTCAGGGGGGGAGTGGGACCGAGGGCGTCTTT. Its translation: CASSQGGSGTEGVF.

J is TRBJ2-1 and V is TRBV5-1; the D is unclear. CDR1 is SGHRS and CDR2 is YFSETQ in the germline V gene. V was clipped by 7 bases and J by 7 bases, with 15 bases between them. The CDR3 has 13 amino acids. The CDR3 loop is CASQDPGRNEQFF. The CDR3, as DNA: TGCGCCAGCCAAGACCCTGGAAGGAATGAGCAGTTCTTC. The full variable domain, in which reference TRBV5-1 and TRBJ2-1 provide the parts outside the CDR3, is KAGVTQTPRYLIKTRGQQVTLSCSPISGHRSVSWYQQTPGQGLQFLFEYFSETQRNKGNFPGRFSGRQFSNSRSEMNVSTLELGDSALYLCASQDPGRNEQFFGPGTRLTVL.

As regards this clone: Other DNA sequences in the sample encode the same CDR3. The chain links TRBV28 to TRBJ2-5; D unclear. V dropped 2 bases and J dropped 5 bases, with 3 bases sitting between them. CDR3 length: 11 amino acids. The germline gives CDR1 MDHEN, CDR2 SYDVKM. CDR3 DNA: TGTGCCAGCAGTTTACGGGAGACCCAGTACTTC. Translating gives CASSLRETQYF.

This clone was detected only once. V usage is TRBV9 and J usage is TRBJ1-3; the D gene is possibly TRBD1 (5 bases). Trimming stripped 3 bases from V and 0 bases from J, with 13 bases between. The germline gives CDR1 SGDLS, CDR2 YYNGEE. The CDR3 has 16 amino acids. CDR3 sequence: CASSGGTFLSGNTIYF. CDR3 bases: TGTGCCAGCAGCGGGGGGACTTTTCTCTCTGGAAACACCATATATTTT.

This clone occurred once. This sequence joins TRBV20-1 and TRBJ2-3; D could derive from TRBD1 or TRBD2 (5 bases each). This CDR3 is 11 amino acids long. Germline values: CDR1 DFQATT, CDR2 SNEGSKA (reference sequence). The CDR3 region has the DNA TGCAGCGCTTGGGACCGCAATACGCAGTATTTT. As protein: CSAWDRNTQYF.

The genes are TRBV5-1 and TRBJ1-2, with no clear D. The germline V and J ends were trimmed by 7 bases and 7 bases, with 14 bases remaining between them. Germline lookup yields CDR1 SGHRS and CDR2 YFSETQ. The CDR3 spans 12 residues. The CDR3 protein is CASSENRAGYTF. DNA of the CDR3: TGCGCCAGCTCCGAAAACCGGGCTGGCTACACCTTC.

CDR3 amino acids: CASSWTAGTRSEQYF. The CDR3 DNA is TGTGCCAGCAGCTGGACCGCCGGGACTAGGAGCGAGCAGTACTTC. The chain carries TRBV7-2 and TRBJ2-7; 8 nucleotides agree with TRBD2. The CDR3 extends over 15 amino acids. V gave up 4 bases and J gave up 6 bases; unmatched junction bases: 11. The germline CDR1 and CDR2 sequences are SGHTA and FQGNSA.

V and J are TRBV29-1 and TRBJ1-4, with 8 bases identical to TRBD1. The germline V gene has CDR1 SQVTM and CDR2 ANQGSEA. The CDR3 consists of 13 residues. The J segment lost 8 bases and the V segment lost 7 bases, leaving 9 bases of the junction unmatched. The CDR3 here is CSGQTGAGEKLFF. CDR3 DNA sequence: TGCAGCGGGCAGACAGGGGCGGGGGAAAAACTGTTTTTT.

This rearrangement joins TRBV27 to TRBJ2-7; D call uncertain. CDR1 MNHEY and CDR2 SMNVEV come from the germline V gene (reference sequence). CDR3 size: 12 residues. With 3 bases removed from V and 1 base from J, the gap between germline ends came to 4 bases. CDR3 DNA sequence: TGTGCCAGCAGTTTCCTTTCCTACGAGCAGTACTTC. This sequence encodes CASSFLSYEQYF.

The chain joins TRBV5-6 to TRBJ1-5, with D unresolved. The V and J ends lost 0 bases and 1 base respectively, with 20 bases between them. Per germline, CDR1 SGHDT and CDR2 YYEEEE. The CDR3 extends over 19 amino acids. In nucleotides, the CDR3 is TGTGCCAGCAGCTTGGGGCCCACTGCTCCATGGGTGAGCAATCAGCCCCAGCATTTT. It codes for CASSLGPTAPWVSNQPQHF.

The V gene is TRBV13, the J gene TRBJ2-7, with 7 bases identical to TRBD1. V lost 9 bases to trimming and J lost 6 bases; unmatched junction nucleotides: 26. Germline V gene data show CDR1 as PRHDT and CDR2 as FYEKMQ (reference sequence). CDR3 length: 18 amino acids. The CDR3 region is CASGRTFARDSSLAEQYF. The CDR3 DNA follows: TGTGCCAGTGGACGGACATTCGCCCGGGACAGCTCTTTGGCCGAGCAGTACTTC.

The CDR3 loop reads CASSSTQVQAFF. The CDR3, as DNA: TGTGCCAGCAGTTCCACTCAGGTGCAAGCTTTCTTT. The chain carries TRBV5-5 and TRBJ1-1; unclear D gene. CDR1 is SGHKS and CDR2 is YYEKEE in the germline V gene (reference sequence). With 5 bases removed from V and 9 bases from J, the gap between germline ends came to 14 bases. This CDR3 region has 12 residues.

The chain joins TRBV29-1 to TRBJ2-5; D gene ambiguous. Germline CDR1 SQVTM, CDR2 ANQGSEA. The CDR3 length is 15 residues. The ends were cut back, 6 bases at V and 2 bases at J, with 19 bases in the middle. The CDR3 DNA is TGCAGCGTCAGAATTGTAGCCCTCCCTCAAGAGACCCAGTACTTC. Protein sequence: CSVRIVALPQETQYF.

V usage is TRBV2 and J usage is TRBJ1-3; D is possibly TRBD1 (6 bases). The CDR3 consists of 13 residues. CDR1 and CDR2 (germline): SNHLY, FYNNEI. With 8 bases removed from V and 14 bases from J, the gap between germline ends came to 22 bases. Here the CDR3 DNA reads TGTGCCAGCGGACAGATCACCACTGCTCCGCTATATTTT. Protein sequence: CASGQITTAPLYF.

Note on this clone: This CDR3 is also generated by other DNA sequences in the sample. As DNA, the CDR3 is TGCGCCAGCAGCTTGACTAGCGGCACAGATACGCAGTATTTT. The encoded protein is CASSLTSGTDTQYF. The J gene is TRBJ2-3, the V gene TRBV5-1, with TRBD2 matching 7 bases. In germline, CDR1 is SGHRS, CDR2 YFSETQ. V shed 1 base, J shed 1 base, and the junction held 0 bases outside the gene matches. This CDR3 has 14 amino acids.

The CDR3 here is CASSLGGTRYEQYF. The CDR3 region has the DNA TGTGCCAGCAGCTTAGGCGGGACGCGGTACGAGCAGTACTTC. V usage is TRBV13 and J usage is TRBJ2-7; D assignment may be TRBD1 or TRBD2 (5 bases each). This CDR3 comprises 14 residues. The V end was cut by 0 bases, the J end by 4 bases, with 10 bases between. In germline, CDR1 is PRHDT, CDR2 FYEKMQ (reference sequence). Combining the CDR3 with reference TRBV13 and TRBJ2-7 gives the whole variable domain AAGVIQSPRHLIKEKRETATLKCYPIPRHDTVYWYQQGPGQDPQFLISFYEKMQSDKGSIPDRFSAQQFSDYHSELNMSSLELGDSALYFCASSLGGTRYEQYFGPGTRLTVT.

This clone was seen only once. The rearrangement links TRBV20-1 to TRBJ1-2; 7 bases are shared with TRBD1. The J segment lost 13 bases and the V segment lost 3 bases, leaving 5 bases of the junction unmatched. This CDR3 has 10 amino acids. In germline, CDR1 is DFQATT, CDR2 SNEGSKA (reference sequence). The CDR3 DNA reads as TGCAGTGCTAGCAGGGACAGCTCCACCTTC. This encodes CSASRDSSTF.

This rearrangement joins TRBV7-8 to TRBJ1-5; TRBD1 is a possible D gene (5 bases). Germline CDR1 SGHVS, CDR2 FQNEAQ. V gave up 5 bases and J gave up 5 bases, with 13 bases separating them. This CDR3 spans 14 amino acids. CDR3 in amino acids: CASSPERGDQPQHF. The DNA for the CDR3 is TGTGCCAGCAGCCCGGAGAGGGGCGATCAGCCCCAGCATTTT.

The V gene is TRBV10-1, the J gene TRBJ2-5, with TRBD1 matching 9 bases. Unmatched junction bases numbered 7, after V lost 3 bases and J lost 5 bases. This CDR3 has 15 amino acids. Germline assignment: CDR1 WNHNN and CDR2 SYGVQD (reference sequence). The CDR3 is CASSEWTGDGETQYF. The CDR3 region has the DNA TGCGCCAGCAGTGAATGGACAGGGGATGGGGAGACCCAGTACTTC.

This clone has a single count. This chain links TRBV6-5 with TRBJ1-1; maybe TRBD1 (6 bases). The CDR3 consists of 14 residues. Germline values: CDR1 MNHEY, CDR2 SVGAGI. The V and J ends lost 5 bases and 3 bases respectively, with 13 bases between them. DNA for the CDR3: TGTGCCAGCAGTCGGACAGTCTACCACACTGAAGCTTTCTTT. Translating it yields CASSRTVYHTEAFF.

The chain employs TRBV5-5 and TRBJ2-7, with TRBD1 matching 9 bases. The CDR3 totals 14 residues. CDR1 and CDR2 from the germline V gene are SGHKS and YYEKEE (reference sequence). V lost 4 bases to trimming and J lost 7 bases; unmatched junction nucleotides: 9. The CDR3: CASSGGTGSREQYF. CDR3 DNA: TGTGCCAGCAGCGGGGGGACAGGGTCGAGGGAGCAGTACTTC.

This sequence joins TRBV7-9 and TRBJ2-2; D may match TRBD1 or TRBD2 (6 bases each). Germline CDR1 SEHNR, CDR2 FQNEAQ (reference sequence). Trimming left V 3 bases short and J 5 bases short, with 16 bases between. The CDR3 spans 16 residues. CDR3 sequence reads: CASSLTRTALTGELFF. Here the CDR3 DNA reads TGTGCCAGCAGCTTGACTAGGACAGCTCTGACCGGGGAGCTGTTTTTT.

The count of this clone is one. This chain's CDR3 is CASGRLAGGLSTDTQYF. CDR3 nucleotides: TGCGCCAGCGGGAGACTAGCGGGAGGTTTGAGCACAGATACGCAGTATTTT. This chain links TRBV10-1 with TRBJ2-3, with TRBD2 matching 13 bases. Losses at the gene ends were 8 bases for V and 0 bases for J; bases not matched to a gene: 8. The CDR3 covers 17 residues. CDR1 is WNHNN, CDR2 SYGVQD, per germline (reference sequence).

This chain links TRBV9 with TRBJ2-1; D uncertain. CDR1 and CDR2 (germline): SGDLS, YYNGEE. The V end was cut by 8 bases, the J end by 5 bases, with 5 bases between. The CDR3 has 10 amino acids. Written as DNA, the CDR3 is TGTGCCAGTGGGGACAATGAGCAGTTCTTC. It specifies CASGDNEQFF.